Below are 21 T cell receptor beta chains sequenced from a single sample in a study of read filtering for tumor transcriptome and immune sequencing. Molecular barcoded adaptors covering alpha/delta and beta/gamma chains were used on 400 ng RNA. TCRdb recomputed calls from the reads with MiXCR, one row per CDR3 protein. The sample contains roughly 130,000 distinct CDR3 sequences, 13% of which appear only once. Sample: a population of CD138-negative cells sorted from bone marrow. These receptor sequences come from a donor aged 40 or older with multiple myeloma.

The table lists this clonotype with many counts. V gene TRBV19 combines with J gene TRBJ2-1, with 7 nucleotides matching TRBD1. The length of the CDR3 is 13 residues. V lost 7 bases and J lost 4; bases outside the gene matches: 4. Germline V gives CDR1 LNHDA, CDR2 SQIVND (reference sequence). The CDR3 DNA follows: TGTGCCAGTATTGGCAGGGGGTACAATGAGCAGTTCTTC. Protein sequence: CASIGRGYNEQFF.

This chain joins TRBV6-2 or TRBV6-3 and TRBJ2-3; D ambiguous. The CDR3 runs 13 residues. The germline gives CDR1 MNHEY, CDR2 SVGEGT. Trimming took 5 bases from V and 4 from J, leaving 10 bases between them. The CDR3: CASSERPADTQYF. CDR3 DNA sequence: TGTGCCAGCAGTGAACGACCAGCAGATACGCAGTATTTT.

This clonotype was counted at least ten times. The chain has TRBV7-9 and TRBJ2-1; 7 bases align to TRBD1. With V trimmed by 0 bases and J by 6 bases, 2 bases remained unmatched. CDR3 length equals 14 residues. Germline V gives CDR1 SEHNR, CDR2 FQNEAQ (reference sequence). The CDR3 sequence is CASSLAGQFNEQFF. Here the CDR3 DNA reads TGTGCCAGCAGCTTAGCGGGACAGTTCAATGAGCAGTTCTTC.

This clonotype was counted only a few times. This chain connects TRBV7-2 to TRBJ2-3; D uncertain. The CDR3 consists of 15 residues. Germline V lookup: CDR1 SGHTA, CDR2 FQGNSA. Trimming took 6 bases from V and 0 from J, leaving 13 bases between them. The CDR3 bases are TGTGCCAGCAGTACCGGTCAGGAAAGCACAGATACGCAGTATTTT. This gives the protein CASSTGQESTDTQYF.

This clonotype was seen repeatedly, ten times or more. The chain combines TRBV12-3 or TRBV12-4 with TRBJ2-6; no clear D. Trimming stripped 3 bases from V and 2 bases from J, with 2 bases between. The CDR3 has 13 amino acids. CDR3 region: CASSFTGANVLTF. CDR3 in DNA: TGTGCCAGCAGTTTTACTGGGGCCAACGTCCTGACTTTC.

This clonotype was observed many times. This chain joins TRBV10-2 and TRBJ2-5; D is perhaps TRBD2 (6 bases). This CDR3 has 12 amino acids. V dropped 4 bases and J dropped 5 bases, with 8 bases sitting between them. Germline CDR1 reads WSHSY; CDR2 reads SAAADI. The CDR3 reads CASSAGGETQYF. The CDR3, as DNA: TGCGCCAGCAGTGCCGGAGGGGAGACCCAGTACTTC.

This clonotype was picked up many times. The CDR3 protein is CASSLVMGAGLEQYF. In nucleotides, the CDR3 is TGTGCCAGCAGCTTAGTGATGGGGGCGGGCCTCGAGCAGTACTTC. V usage is TRBV7-2 and J usage is TRBJ2-7; D possibly corresponds to TRBD1 (6 bases). The V gene lost 1 base and the J gene lost 6 bases, with 16 bases spanning the gap. Germline values: CDR1 SGHTA, CDR2 FQGNSA. This CDR3 region has 15 residues.

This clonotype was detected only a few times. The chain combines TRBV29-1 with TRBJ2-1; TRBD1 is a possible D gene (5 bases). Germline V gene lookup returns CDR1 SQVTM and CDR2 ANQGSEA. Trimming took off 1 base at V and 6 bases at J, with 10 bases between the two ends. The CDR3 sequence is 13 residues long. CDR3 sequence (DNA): TGCAGCGTTGAAGGGGGTCAGGGCAATGAGCAGTTCTTC. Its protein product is CSVEGGQGNEQFF.

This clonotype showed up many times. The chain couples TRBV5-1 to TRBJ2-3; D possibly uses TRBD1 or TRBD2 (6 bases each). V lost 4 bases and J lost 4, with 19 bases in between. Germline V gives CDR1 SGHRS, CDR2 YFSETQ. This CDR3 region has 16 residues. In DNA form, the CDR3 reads TGCGCCAGCAGCGTCGGAGGGGTCCCAGGGGCAGATACGCAGTATTTT. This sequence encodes CASSVGGVPGADTQYF. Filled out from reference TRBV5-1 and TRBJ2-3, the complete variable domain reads KAGVTQTPRYLIKTRGQQVTLSCSPISGHRSVSWYQQTPGQGLQFLFEYFSETQRNKGNFPGRFSGRQFSNSRSEMNVSTLELGDSALYLCASSVGGVPGADTQYFGPGTRLTVL.

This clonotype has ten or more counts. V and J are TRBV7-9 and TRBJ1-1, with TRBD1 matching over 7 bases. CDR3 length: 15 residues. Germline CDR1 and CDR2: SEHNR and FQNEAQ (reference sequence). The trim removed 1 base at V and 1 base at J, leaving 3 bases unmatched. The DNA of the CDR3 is TGTGCCAGCAGCTTAGTTGGGACAGAGAACACTGAAGCTTTCTTT. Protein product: CASSLVGTENTEAFF.

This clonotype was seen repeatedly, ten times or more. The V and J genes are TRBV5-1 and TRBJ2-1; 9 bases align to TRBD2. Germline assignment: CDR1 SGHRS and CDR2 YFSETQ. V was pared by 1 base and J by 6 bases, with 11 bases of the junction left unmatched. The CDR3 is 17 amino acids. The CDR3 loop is CASSLKVAGDRSNEQFF. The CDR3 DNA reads TGCGCCAGCAGCTTGAAGGTAGCGGGAGATCGGAGCAATGAGCAGTTCTTC. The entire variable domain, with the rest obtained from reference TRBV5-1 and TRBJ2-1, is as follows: KAGVTQTPRYLIKTRGQQVTLSCSPISGHRSVSWYQQTPGQGLQFLFEYFSETQRNKGNFPGRFSGRQFSNSRSEMNVSTLELGDSALYLCASSLKVAGDRSNEQFFGPGTRLTVL.

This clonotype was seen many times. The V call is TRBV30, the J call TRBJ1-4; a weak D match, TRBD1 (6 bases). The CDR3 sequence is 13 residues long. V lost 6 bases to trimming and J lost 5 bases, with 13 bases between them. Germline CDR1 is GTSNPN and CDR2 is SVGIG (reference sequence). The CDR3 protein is CACNRARNEKLFF. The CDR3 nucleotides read TGTGCCTGCAACAGGGCCCGGAATGAAAAACTGTTTTTT.

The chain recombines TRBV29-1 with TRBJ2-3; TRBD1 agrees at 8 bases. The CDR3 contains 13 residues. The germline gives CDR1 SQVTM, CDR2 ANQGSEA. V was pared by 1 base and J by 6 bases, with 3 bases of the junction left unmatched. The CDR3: CSVEVTGADTQYF. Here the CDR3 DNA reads TGCAGCGTTGAAGTGACAGGGGCTGATACGCAGTATTTT.

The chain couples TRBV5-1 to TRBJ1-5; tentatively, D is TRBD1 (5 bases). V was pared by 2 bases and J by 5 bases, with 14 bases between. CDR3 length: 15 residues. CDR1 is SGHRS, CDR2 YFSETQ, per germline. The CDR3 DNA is TGCGCCAGCAGCTTCGGGACGGAACTCCATCAGCCCCAGCATTTT. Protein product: CASSFGTELHQPQHF.

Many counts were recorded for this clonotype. CDR3: CASSQPAGGEETQYF. The CDR3 nucleotides are TGTGCCAGCAGCCAACCCGCGGGGGGGGAGGAGACCCAGTACTTC. The V call is TRBV3-1, the J call TRBJ2-5; TRBD2 matches 9 bases. V shed 2 bases and J 5 bases; nucleotides not matched to a gene: 6. In germline, CDR1 is LGHDT, CDR2 YNNKEL (reference sequence). The CDR3 extends over 15 amino acids.

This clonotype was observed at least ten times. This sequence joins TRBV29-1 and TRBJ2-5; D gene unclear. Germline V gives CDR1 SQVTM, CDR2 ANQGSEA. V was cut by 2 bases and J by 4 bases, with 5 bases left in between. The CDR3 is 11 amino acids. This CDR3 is CSVENLETQYF. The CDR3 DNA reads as TGCAGCGTTGAAAACTTAGAGACCCAGTACTTC.

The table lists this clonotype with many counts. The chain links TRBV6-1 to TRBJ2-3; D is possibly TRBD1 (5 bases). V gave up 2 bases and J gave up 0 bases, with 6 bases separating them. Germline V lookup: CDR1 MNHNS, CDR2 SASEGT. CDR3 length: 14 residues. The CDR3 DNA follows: TGTGCCAGCAGTGAATGGGGCAGCACAGATACGCAGTATTTT. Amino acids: CASSEWGSTDTQYF.

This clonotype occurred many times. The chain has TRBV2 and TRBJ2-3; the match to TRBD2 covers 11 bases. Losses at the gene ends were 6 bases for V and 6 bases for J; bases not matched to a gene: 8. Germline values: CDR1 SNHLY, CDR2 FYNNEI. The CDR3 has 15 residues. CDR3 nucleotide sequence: TGTGCCAGCAGAGAAACTAGCGGGGGTATGGATACGCAGTATTTT. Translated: CASRETSGGMDTQYF. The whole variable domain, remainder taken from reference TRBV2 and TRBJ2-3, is EPEVTQTPSHQVTQMGQEVILRCVPISNHLYFYWYRQILGQKVEFLVSFYNNEISEKSEIFDDQFSVERPDGSNFTLKIRSTKLEDSAMYFCASRETSGGMDTQYFGPGTRLTVL.

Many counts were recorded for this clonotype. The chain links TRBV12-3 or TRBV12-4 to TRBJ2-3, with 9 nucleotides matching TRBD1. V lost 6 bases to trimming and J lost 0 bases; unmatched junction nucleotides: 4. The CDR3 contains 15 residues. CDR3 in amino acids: CASSGQGSSTDTQYF. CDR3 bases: TGTGCCAGCAGCGGACAGGGGTCTAGCACAGATACGCAGTATTTT.

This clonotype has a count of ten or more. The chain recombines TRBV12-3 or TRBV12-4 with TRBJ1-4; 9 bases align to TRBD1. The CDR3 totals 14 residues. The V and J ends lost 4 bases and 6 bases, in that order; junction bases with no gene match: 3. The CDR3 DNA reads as TGTGCCAGCAGTTCCGGGACAGGGCATGAAAAACTGTTTTTT. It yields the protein CASSSGTGHEKLFF.

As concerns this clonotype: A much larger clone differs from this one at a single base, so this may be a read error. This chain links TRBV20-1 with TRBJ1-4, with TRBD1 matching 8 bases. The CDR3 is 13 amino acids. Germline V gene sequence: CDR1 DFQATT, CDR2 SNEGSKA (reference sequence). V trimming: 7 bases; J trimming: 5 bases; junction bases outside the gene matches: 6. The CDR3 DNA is TGCAGTGTTTCCCAGGGGGCGAATGAAAAACTGTTTTTT. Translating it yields CSVSQGANEKLFF.